Shown below are 31 T cell receptor beta chains from a single sample sequenced in a study of neurological immune-mediated disorders. TCRdb recomputed calls from the 5' RACE reads with MiXCR, one row per CDR3 protein. The sample holds around 90,000 distinct CDR3 sequences, about 13% seen once. This sample's time point: longitudinal time-point 2. The sequencing input was PBMCs. The receptors were sampled from a female donor with HTLV-1-associated myelopathy (HAM/TSP).

This clonotype was counted a single time. A single base separates this from a much larger clone, so it may be a read error. The chain uses TRBV28 and TRBJ1-1; D gene uncertain. Trimming pared 7 bases from V and 3 bases from J, leaving 15 bases between. Germline V gives CDR1 MDHEN, CDR2 SYDVKM. This CDR3 is built from 14 residues. The CDR3 spells CASIPSPWDTEAFF. DNA for the CDR3: TGTGCCAGCATACCGTCACCTTGGGACACTGAAGCTTTCTTT.

The chain combines TRBV29-1 with TRBJ1-6, with 7 bases identical to TRBD1. CDR1 is SQVTM and CDR2 is ANQGSEA in the germline V gene. This CDR3 region has 13 residues. The ends lost 6 bases at V and 10 bases at J; junction bases unmatched: 9. CDR3 sequence (DNA): TGCAGCGTCGGCCAGGACAGGAACTCACCCCTCCACTTT. As protein: CSVGQDRNSPLHF.

A remark on this clonotype: A much larger clone lies a single base off, so this may be a read error. The rearrangement joins TRBV9 to TRBJ1-3; no firm D call. Germline values: CDR1 SGDLS, CDR2 YYNGEE. The V and J ends lost 5 bases and 0 bases respectively, with 9 bases between them. This CDR3 has 14 amino acids. DNA for the CDR3: TGTGCCAGCAGTGAACAGACCTCTGGAAACACCATATATTTT. It specifies CASSEQTSGNTIYF.

This clonotype was seen repeatedly, ten times or more. The rearrangement joins TRBV9 to TRBJ1-1, with D perhaps matching TRBD1 (5 bases). This CDR3 is built from 14 residues. V lost 6 bases to trimming and J lost 4 bases, with 16 bases between them. Germline assignment: CDR1 SGDLS and CDR2 YYNGEE. This CDR3 is CASTRTGVSTEAFF. The CDR3 DNA is TGTGCCAGCACCCGTACGGGGGTTAGCACTGAAGCTTTCTTT.

This clonotype has at least ten counts. The chain employs TRBV18 and TRBJ2-7; 7 bases agree with TRBD1. Germline loops: CDR1 KGHSH, CDR2 LQKENI. V gave up 8 bases and J gave up 0 bases; unmatched junction bases: 19. The CDR3 covers 18 residues. Here the CDR3 reads CASARVFPTDRNSYEQYF. For the CDR3, the DNA is TGTGCCAGCGCGCGCGTGTTCCCGACGGACAGGAACTCCTACGAGCAGTACTTC.

This clonotype was counted a few times. This chain connects TRBV5-8 to TRBJ2-7; TRBD2 is a possible D gene (6 bases). Trimming removed 0 bases from V and 3 bases from J, with 19 bases in between. The CDR3 has 17 residues. From germline, CDR1 is SGHTS and CDR2 YDEGEE. CDR3 nucleotide sequence: TGTGCCAGCAGCTTGGGAGCAGCTCCCGGAGGGGACTACGAGCAGTACTTC. Protein sequence: CASSLGAAPGGDYEQYF.

This clonotype appeared many times. The chain employs TRBV20-1 and TRBJ1-1, with unresolved D. Trimming shortened V by 5 bases and J by 5 bases, and 15 bases separated the two germline ends. There are 13 residues in the CDR3. Germline V CDR1 and CDR2: DFQATT, SNEGSKA (reference sequence). CDR3 protein: CSAYGLRGTEAFF. For the CDR3, the DNA is TGCAGTGCTTATGGGCTTCGGGGAACTGAAGCTTTCTTT.

This clonotype was observed at least ten times. V gene TRBV5-1 combines with J gene TRBJ1-6, with D perhaps TRBD1 (6 bases). There are 13 residues in the CDR3. CDR1 is SGHRS and CDR2 is YFSETQ in the germline V gene. The V gene lost 2 bases and the J gene lost 7 bases, with 7 bases spanning the gap. The CDR3 DNA follows: TGCGCCAGCAGCTTAGGACAGAATTCACCCCTCCACTTT. Translation gives CASSLGQNSPLHF.

The rearrangement joins TRBV30 to TRBJ1-6; no clear D. V was shortened by 0 bases and J by 11 bases, with 14 bases between the two germline ends. CDR3 length: 14 amino acids. Germline V gene lookup returns CDR1 GTSNPN and CDR2 SVGIG (reference sequence). The CDR3 DNA sequence: TGTGCCTGGAGTGTACGAGGGCCGGTTACACCCCTCCACTTT. Amino acids: CAWSVRGPVTPLHF.

This rearrangement joins TRBV28 to TRBJ2-1, with 8 bases matching TRBD2. Trimming removed 6 bases from V and 5 bases from J; junction bases left unmatched: 12. Germline V gene data show CDR1 as MDHEN and CDR2 as SYDVKM. This CDR3 spans 16 amino acids. CDR3 bases: TGTGCCAGCAGATACAGCGGGGGAAGGCTCGACAATGAGCAGTTCTTC. Its translation is CASRYSGGRLDNEQFF.

This clonotype appeared many times. The chain carries TRBV5-1 and TRBJ2-3; D gene uncertain. Germline lookup yields CDR1 SGHRS and CDR2 YFSETQ. The CDR3 totals 15 residues. Between the trimmed V and J ends, which lost 1 base and 0 bases, there was a span of 9 bases. CDR3 sequence reads: CASSLRPASTDTQYF. The CDR3 region has the DNA TGCGCCAGCAGCTTGCGGCCAGCTAGCACAGATACGCAGTATTTT.

This clonotype came up many times. The chain joins TRBV28 to TRBJ2-3, with D tentatively TRBD1 (7 bases). Germline V gene data show CDR1 as MDHEN and CDR2 as SYDVKM. The germline V and J ends were trimmed by 2 bases and 3 bases, with 12 bases remaining between them. The CDR3 has 15 amino acids. DNA for the CDR3: TGTGCCAGCAGTTTAGTGCAGGGGGGAACAGATACGCAGTATTTT. Translation gives CASSLVQGGTDTQYF.

This clonotype was picked up many times. The chain is built from TRBV29-1 and TRBJ2-4; the D is unclear. V lost 2 bases, J lost 7 bases, and 18 bases lay in between. CDR3 length: 15 amino acids. The germline CDR1 and CDR2 sequences are SQVTM and ANQGSEA. For the CDR3, the DNA is TGCAGCGTTGAATGTGGGGTAGGATCCCCCAACATTCAGTACTTC. Translation gives CSVECGVGSPNIQYF. The full variable domain, completed using reference TRBV29-1 and TRBJ2-4, is SAVISQKPSRDICQRGTSLTIQCQVDSQVTMMFWYRQQPGQSLTLIATANQGSEATYESGFVIDKFPISRPNLTFSTLTVSNMSPEDSSIYLCSVECGVGSPNIQYFGAGTRLSVL.

This clonotype was observed many times. This sequence joins TRBV12-3 or TRBV12-4 and TRBJ2-2; D gene uncertain. The CDR3 extends over 14 amino acids. With 6 bases removed from V and 0 bases from J, the gap between germline ends came to 8 bases. CDR3: CASSLPSNTGELFF. CDR3 sequence (DNA): TGTGCCAGCAGCCTCCCCTCGAACACCGGGGAGCTGTTTTTT.

This clonotype has at least ten counts. The rearrangement uses TRBV2 and TRBJ2-1; TRBD1 aligns across 10 bases. V was pared by 11 bases and J by 4 bases, with 8 bases of the junction left unmatched. Germline CDR1 and CDR2: SNHLY and FYNNEI. This CDR3 is 14 amino acids long. This CDR3 reads CAGTGQGGYNEQFF. In DNA, the CDR3 is TGTGCCGGCACAGGACAGGGGGGATACAATGAGCAGTTCTTC.

This clonotype was counted at least ten times. The V gene is TRBV2, the J gene TRBJ2-2; no clear D. CDR1 is SNHLY, CDR2 FYNNEI, per germline. The ends were cut back, 6 bases at V and 7 bases at J, with 12 bases in the middle. CDR3 length: 13 amino acids. Here the CDR3 reads CASSQDGGGELFF. The CDR3 DNA is TGTGCCAGCAGCCAGGATGGCGGCGGGGAGCTGTTTTTT.

This clonotype was found many times. The chain combines TRBV6-5 with TRBJ2-3; TRBD2 agrees at 8 bases. V trimming: 0 bases; J trimming: 1 base; junction bases outside the gene matches: 6. The CDR3 sequence is 17 residues long. Germline CDR1 and CDR2: MNHEY and SVGAGI. The CDR3 bases are TGTGCCAGCAGTTACTCCTCCCTAGCGGGCGGCACAGATACGCAGTATTTT. It is translated as CASSYSSLAGGTDTQYF.

This clonotype was observed many times. The chain joins TRBV7-2 to TRBJ2-5; D remains unclear. There are 11 residues in the CDR3. The V end was cut by 4 bases, the J end by 8 bases, with 8 bases between. Per germline, CDR1 SGHTA and CDR2 FQGNSA. DNA of the CDR3: TGTGCCAGCAGCTCCTCGCAAACCCAGTACTTC. Amino acid sequence: CASSSSQTQYF.

Turning to this clonotype: A much bigger clone sits one base away, suggesting this may be a read error. This chain connects TRBV20-1 to TRBJ2-5; D is possibly TRBD1 (5 bases). This CDR3 spans 14 amino acids. From germline, CDR1 is DFQATT and CDR2 SNEGSKA (reference sequence). Trimming removed 1 base at V and 0 bases at J, with 9 bases between. The CDR3 nucleotides read TGCAGTGCTAGAGGCAGGGATTACCAAGAGACCCAGTACTTC. It is translated as CSARGRDYQETQYF.

This clonotype appeared many times. This chain uses TRBV9 with TRBJ2-3; 12 bases agree with TRBD2. CDR3 length equals 17 residues. Trimming at V came to 4 bases and at J to 1 base, leaving 7 bases not matched to a gene. Per the germline V gene, CDR1 is SGDLS and CDR2 is YYNGEE. CDR3 residues: CASSPSGGAPGTDTQYF. CDR3 in DNA: TGTGCCAGCAGCCCTAGCGGGGGGGCCCCTGGCACAGATACGCAGTATTTT.

V gene TRBV7-2 combines with J gene TRBJ1-5; no clear D gene. From germline, CDR1 is SGHTA and CDR2 FQGNSA. Trimming stripped 5 bases from V and 14 bases from J, with 22 bases between. This CDR3 is built from 14 residues. The CDR3 loop is CASSHGRPNQPKHF. In DNA, the CDR3 is TGTGCCAGCAGCCATGGACGGCCGAATCAGCCAAAGCATTTT.

This clonotype was observed at least ten times. The V call is TRBV5-6, the J call TRBJ2-7, with 9 bases identical to TRBD1. The germline CDR1 and CDR2 sequences are SGHDT and YYEEEE. The J segment lost 1 base and the V segment lost 2 bases, leaving 10 bases of the junction unmatched. The CDR3 has 17 residues. CDR3 DNA sequence: TGTGCCAGCAGCTTAAGTCTCATCGGGACAGGGTCCTACGAGCAGTACTTC. This gives the protein CASSLSLIGTGSYEQYF.

The sample holds many counts of this clonotype. CDR3 residues: CATSGVGGQSTDTQYF. The DNA of the CDR3 is TGTGCCACCTCGGGGGTAGGGGGCCAGAGCACAGATACGCAGTATTTT. The V call is TRBV10-3, the J call TRBJ2-3; the D gene is possibly TRBD1 (7 bases). The CDR3 length is 16 residues. Trimming stripped 10 bases from V and 0 bases from J, with 20 bases between. Germline CDR1 and CDR2: ENHRY and SYGVKD.

This clonotype was counted many times. The chain joins TRBV6-5 to TRBJ2-6; a possible D gene is TRBD1 (6 bases). Germline lookup yields CDR1 MNHEY and CDR2 SVGAGI. V was shortened by 2 bases and J by 2 bases, with 13 bases between the two germline ends. The CDR3 consists of 17 residues. Here the CDR3 DNA reads TGTGCCAGCAGTTACGAGGCAGGGGTGCCTGGGGCCAACGTCCTGACTTTC. Its protein is CASSYEAGVPGANVLTF.

This clonotype was detected once. This may come from a read error, since a much larger clone is one base off. The genes are TRBV28 and TRBJ2-1; 7 bases agree with TRBD2. Germline V gene sequence: CDR1 MDHEN, CDR2 SYDVKM. V dropped 6 bases and J dropped 3; count of bases not matched to a gene: 8. The CDR3 has 15 residues. The CDR3 region is CASRTAGVIYNEQFF. In DNA, the CDR3 is TGTGCCAGCAGAACGGCGGGGGTGATCTACAATGAGCAGTTCTTC.

V is TRBV7-2 and J is TRBJ2-2, with D perhaps TRBD1 or TRBD2 (6 bases each). Trimming shortened V by 5 bases and J by 4 bases, and 20 bases separated the two germline ends. The CDR3 runs to 17 residues. Germline V gives CDR1 SGHTA, CDR2 FQGNSA. Written as DNA, the CDR3 is TGTGCCAGCAGCCCGAGGCGGCAGGGGAGGATCACCGGGGAGCTGTTTTTT. Translation gives CASSPRRQGRITGELFF. Together with reference TRBV7-2 and TRBJ2-2, the CDR3 gives the full variable domain: GAGVSQSPSNKVTEKGKDVELRCDPISGHTALYWYRQSLGQGLEFLIYFQGNSAPDKSGLPSDRFSAERTGGSVSTLTIQRTQQEDSAVYLCASSPRRQGRITGELFFGEGSRLTVL.

At least ten counts were recorded for this clonotype. The chain is built from TRBV5-1 and TRBJ2-4; no firm D call. CDR1 and CDR2 from the germline V gene are SGHRS and YFSETQ. The V and J ends lost 1 base and 2 bases respectively, with 13 bases between them. The CDR3 runs 16 residues. CDR3 nucleotides: TGCGCCAGCAGCTTGTTTCCAGGCAGTACCAAAAACATTCAGTACTTC. Translation gives CASSLFPGSTKNIQYF.

There are many counts of this clonotype. The chain links TRBV7-9 to TRBJ1-1; D uncertain. Trimming shortened V by 5 bases and J by 4 bases, and 11 bases separated the two germline ends. The germline gives CDR1 SEHNR, CDR2 FQNEAQ (reference sequence). This CDR3 is built from 13 residues. CDR3 sequence: CASSRSGITEAFF. In nucleotides, the CDR3 is TGTGCCAGCAGCCGCTCCGGGATCACTGAAGCTTTCTTT.

This clonotype was recorded many times. The chain uses TRBV5-1 and TRBJ1-2; weak D call: TRBD1 (5 bases). V lost 3 bases and J lost 4, with 10 bases in between. The CDR3 spans 13 residues. Germline CDR1 SGHRS, CDR2 YFSETQ. CDR3 DNA: TGCGCCAGCAGCTCGCCGGGGCTCTATGGCTACACCTTC. Amino acid sequence: CASSSPGLYGYTF.

This clonotype was counted at least ten times. This rearrangement joins TRBV29-1 to TRBJ2-7, with TRBD1 matching 9 bases. The germline V gene encodes CDR1 SQVTM and CDR2 ANQGSEA. The V gene end was trimmed by 3 bases and the J gene end by 6 bases; junction bases not matched to a gene: 6. This CDR3 is built from 13 residues. This chain's CDR3 is CSVDPQGAGEQYF. For the CDR3, the DNA is TGCAGCGTTGACCCACAGGGGGCCGGCGAGCAGTACTTC.

This clonotype was recorded many times. The chain couples TRBV5-1 to TRBJ2-6; D call uncertain. Trimming left V 3 bases short and J 0 bases short, with 19 bases between. The CDR3 runs 19 residues. Germline CDR1 SGHRS, CDR2 YFSETQ. The CDR3 DNA reads TGCGCCAGCAGCTCCGCCGGCGTTTACAGCAGCTCTGGGGCCAACGTCCTGACTTTC. This gives the protein CASSSAGVYSSSGANVLTF. The full variable domain, its missing parts supplied by reference TRBV5-1 and TRBJ2-6, is KAGVTQTPRYLIKTRGQQVTLSCSPISGHRSVSWYQQTPGQGLQFLFEYFSETQRNKGNFPGRFSGRQFSNSRSEMNVSTLELGDSALYLCASSSAGVYSSSGANVLTFGAGSRLTVL.